The subject of this entry is one T cell receptor (beta chain). This PCR relied on a set of 60 Vbeta primers and 13 Jbeta primers. Sequenced by immunoSEQ multiplex PCR; TCRdb stores in-frame clones only, minus some. The table lists a few hundred thousand clones, 80% of them singletons. This record comes from a study of cytomegalovirus exposure and HLA in healthy donors. Sample: PBMCs. This clonotype was obtained from a girl aged 2 to 9 in good health and CMV-seronegative.

CDR3 nucleotide sequence: TGTGCCAGCAGCCGTGGGACAGGCAGCAACTATGGCTACACCTTC. Protein sequence: CASSRGTGSNYGYTF. J is TRBJ1-2 and V is TRBV4-2; 8 nucleotides align to TRBD1. The CDR3 covers 15 residues. Germline V gives CDR1 LGHNA, CDR2 YNFKEQ. With V trimmed by 4 bases and J by 2 bases, 6 bases remained unmatched.